This TCR beta chain comes out of a study of T cells after yellow fever vaccination. Whole-study findings and limits: Repertoires obtained by FACS sorting could include abundant clonotypes that entered as contaminants from the bulk population.

The CDR3 runs to 12 residues. Germline CDR1 SGHNT, CDR2 YYREEE (reference sequence). Trimming shortened V by 0 bases and J by 11 bases, and 8 bases separated the two germline ends. This clonotype appeared many times. Its antigen remains unidentified. 5'RACE template switching added a universal primer site and UMIs to TCR cDNA. TCRdb reprocessed the 5' RACE reads with MiXCR, giving one entry per CDR3 protein. Counted here are about 300,000 distinct CDR3 sequences, approximately 7% occurring once; the ten biggest clones make up 15% to 20%. The chain joins TRBV5-4 to TRBJ2-2; D uncertain. The sample in question was PBMCs, obtained approximately 40 days after the first yellow fever vaccination. The source is a young man who received the YFV17D yellow fever vaccine. CDR3 sequence reads: CASSLEGRELFF. The CDR3, as DNA: TGTGCCAGCAGCTTGGAAGGGCGCGAGCTGTTTTTT.